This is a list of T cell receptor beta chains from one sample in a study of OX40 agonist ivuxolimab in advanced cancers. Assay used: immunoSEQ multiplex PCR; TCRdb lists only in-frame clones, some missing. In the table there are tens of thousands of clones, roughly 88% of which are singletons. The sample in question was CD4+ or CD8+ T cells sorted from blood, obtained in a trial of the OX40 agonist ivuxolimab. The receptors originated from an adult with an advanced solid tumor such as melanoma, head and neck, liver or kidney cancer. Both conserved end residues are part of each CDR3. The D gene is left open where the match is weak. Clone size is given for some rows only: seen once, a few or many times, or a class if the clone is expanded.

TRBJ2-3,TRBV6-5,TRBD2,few,TGTGCCAGCAGTTACTTAGCGGGGGGCACAGATACGCAGTATTTT,CASSYLAGGTDTQYF
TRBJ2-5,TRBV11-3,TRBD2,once,TGTGCCAGCAGCCCTGGGCAGCGGGGGGTTCAAGAGACCCAGTACTTC,CASSPGQRGVQETQYF
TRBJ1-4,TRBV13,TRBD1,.,TGTGCCAGCAGCCCAAGTGGGACAGGGGGCCAAAAACTGTTTTTT,CASSPSGTGGQKLFF
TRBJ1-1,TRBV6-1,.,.,TGTGCCAGCAGCGGCCCGGGAAGGGCTGAAGCTTTCTTT,CASSGPGRAEAFF
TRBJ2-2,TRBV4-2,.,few,TGTGCCAGCAGCCAGCTACGCGACACCGGGGAGCTGTTTTTT,CASSQLRDTGELFF
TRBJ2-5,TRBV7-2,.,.,TGTGCCAGCAGTTCAACAAACCAAGAGACCCAGTACTTC,CASSSTNQETQYF
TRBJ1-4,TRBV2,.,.,TGTGCCAGCCAGGCCAGAGCCCGGAATGAAAAACTGTTTTTT,CASQARARNEKLFF
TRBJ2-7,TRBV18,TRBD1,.,TGTGCCAGCTCAGCGAGGGACAGTCCGCCCCTGGAGCAGTACTTC,CASSARDSPPLEQYF
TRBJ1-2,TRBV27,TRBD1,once,TGTGCCACCGGAGGGGGACAGGGGTGGATCGGCTATGGCTACACCTTC,CATGGGQGWIGYGYTF
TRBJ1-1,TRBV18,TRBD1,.,TGTGCCAGCTCACCAGTGTTGGGACAGGGAACTTTAAACACTGAAGCTTTCTTT,CASSPVLGQGTLNTEAFF
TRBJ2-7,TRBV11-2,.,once,TGTGCCAGCAGCCCGCGAGAGGAGCAGTACTTC,CASSPREEQYF
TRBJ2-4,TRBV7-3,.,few,TGTGCCAGCAGCGTTGGGCCCGGGGAAGGCATAGCCAAAAACATTCAGTACTTC,CASSVGPGEGIAKNIQYF
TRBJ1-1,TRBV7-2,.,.,TGTGCCAGCAGCCAGGCGCGGACGAACACTGAAGCTTTCTTT,CASSQARTNTEAFF
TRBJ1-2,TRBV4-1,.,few,TGCGCCAGCAGCCAAGCCGGGGGAAGCTATGGCTACACCTTC,CASSQAGGSYGYTF
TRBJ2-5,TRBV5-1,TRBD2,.,TGCGCCAGCAGCTCGGGACTAGCGGGCCCGGGGGAGACCCAGTACTTC,CASSSGLAGPGETQYF
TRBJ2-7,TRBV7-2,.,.,TGTGCCAGCAGCTTAGGCGGGACATCCTACGAGCAGTACTTC,CASSLGGTSYEQYF
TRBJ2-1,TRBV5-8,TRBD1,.,TGTGCCAGCAGCTCGGGACAGGGGTACAATGAGCAGTTCTTC,CASSSGQGYNEQFF
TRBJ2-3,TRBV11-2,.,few,TGTGCCAGCAGCTCCCCGACTAGGGGGAAACATACGCAGTATTTT,CASSSPTRGKHTQYF
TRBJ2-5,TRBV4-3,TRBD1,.,TGCGCCAGCAGCCAAGAGGCACGGACAGGGGGATGGGAGACCCAGTACTTC,CASSQEARTGGWETQYF
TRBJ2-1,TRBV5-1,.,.,TGCGCCAGCGGGCCCCCTAGCGAGAGATCCTACAATGAGCAGTTCTTC,CASGPPSERSYNEQFF
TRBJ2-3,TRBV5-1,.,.,TGCGCCAGCAGCGTTAGAGGGGAAGGCACGCAGTATTTT,CASSVRGEGTQYF
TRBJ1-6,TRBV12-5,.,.,TGTGCTAGTGGTTTGGGGACTTATAATTCACCCCTCCACTTT,CASGLGTYNSPLHF
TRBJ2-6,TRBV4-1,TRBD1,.,TGCGCCAGCAGCCAAGAGGGACAGAGAAGCTCTGGGGCCAACGTCCTGACTTTC,CASSQEGQRSSGANVLTF
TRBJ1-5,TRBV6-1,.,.,TGTGCCAGCAGTGAAGCTTCCCTGAATCAGCCCCAGCATTTT,CASSEASLNQPQHF
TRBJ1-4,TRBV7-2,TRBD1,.,TGTGCCAGCAGCCCGGGGACAGGGGATAATGAAAAACTGTTTTTT,CASSPGTGDNEKLFF
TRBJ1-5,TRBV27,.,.,TGTGCCAGCAGTTTAATGGGAAATCAGCCCCAGCATTTT,CASSLMGNQPQHF
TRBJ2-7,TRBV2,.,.,TGTGCCAGCAGTTGGGAGAGTGACGAGCAGTACTTC,CASSWESDEQYF
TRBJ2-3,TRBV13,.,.,TGTGCCAGCAGCTTAGGCCTCGCGGGGGCCACAGATACGCAGTATTTT,CASSLGLAGATDTQYF
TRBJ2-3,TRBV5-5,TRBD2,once,TGTGCCAGCAGCCCCAACTGGGGGGGGACAGATACGCAGTATTTT,CASSPNWGGTDTQYF
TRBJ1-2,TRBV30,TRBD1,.,TGTGCCTGGGGGACAGAGTCCCGGCGGTACACCTTC,CAWGTESRRYTF
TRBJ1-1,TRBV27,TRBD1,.,TGTGCCAGCAGTTCCGGGACAGGGGGGACTGAAGCTTTCTTT,CASSSGTGGTEAFF
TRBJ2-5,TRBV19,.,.,TGTGCCAGCCGGGACAAGAAAGAGACCCAGTACTTC,CASRDKKETQYF
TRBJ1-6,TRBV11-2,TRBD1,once,TGTGCCAGCAGCTCCTCGGGACAGGGTTCACCCCTCCACTTT,CASSSSGQGSPLHF
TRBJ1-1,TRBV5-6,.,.,TGTGCCAGCAGCGGCGATTTCGGTAGTCCTGAAGCTTTCTTT,CASSGDFGSPEAFF
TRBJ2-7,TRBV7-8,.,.,TGTGCCAGCAGCCCCGGGTTGGACTACGAGCAGTACTTC,CASSPGLDYEQYF
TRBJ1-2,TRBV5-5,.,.,TGTGCCAGCAGCTTGAACAGGGAACTATACTATGGCTACACCTTC,CASSLNRELYYGYTF
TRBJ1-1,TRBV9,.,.,TGTGCCAGCAGCGTTTCGGTGTTGATCGCTGAAGCTTTCTTT,CASSVSVLIAEAFF
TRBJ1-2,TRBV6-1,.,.,TGTGCCAGCGCAGGGGAATACTATGGCTACACCTTC,CASAGEYYGYTF
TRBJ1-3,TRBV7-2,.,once,TGTGCCAGCAGCGGACACGGTGGAAACACCATATATTTT,CASSGHGGNTIYF
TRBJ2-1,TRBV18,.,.,TGTGCCAGCTCACCACCGCTGGGAGGCGGGGACTCGTACAATGAGCAGTTCTTC,CASSPPLGGGDSYNEQFF
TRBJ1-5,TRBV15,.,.,TGTGCCACCAGCAGAGATTCAAGGCGAGACAGAACTAATCAGCCCCAGCATTTT,CATSRDSRRDRTNQPQHF
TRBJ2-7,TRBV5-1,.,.,TGCGCCAGCAGCTTGGGACAGCTATTCTACGAGCAGTACTTC,CASSLGQLFYEQYF
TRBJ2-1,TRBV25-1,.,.,TGTGCCAGCAGTGCGACAGGACCGTCCTACAATGAGCAGTTCTTC,CASSATGPSYNEQFF
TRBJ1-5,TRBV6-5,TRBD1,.,TGTGCCAGCAGTTACGGGGACAGGGGCTCCCAGCATTTT,CASSYGDRGSQHF
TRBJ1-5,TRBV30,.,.,TGTGCCTGGAACGCACAGGGCAGCAATCAGCCCCAGCATTTT,CAWNAQGSNQPQHF
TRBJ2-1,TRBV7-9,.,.,TGTGCCAGCAGCCCGATAGACCTCTACAATGAGCAGTTCTTC,CASSPIDLYNEQFF
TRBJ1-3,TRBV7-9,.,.,TGTGCCAGCAGCTTAGCGGGGCAGGGAGTGCGAAACACCATATATTTT,CASSLAGQGVRNTIYF
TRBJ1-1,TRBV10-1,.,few,TGCGCCAGCAGTAAGGTCGAAGCTTTCTTT,CASSKVEAFF
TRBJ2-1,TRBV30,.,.,TGTGCCTGGAGTGTACTCACCCCAGCCGACAGCTACAATGAGCAGTTCTTC,CAWSVLTPADSYNEQFF
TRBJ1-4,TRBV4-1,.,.,TGCGCCAGCAGCCAAGTTTCAGCCGCTAATGAAAAACTGTTTTTT,CASSQVSAANEKLFF
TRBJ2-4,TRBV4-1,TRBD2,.,TGCGCCAGCAGCCAAGACCCCGGACTAGCGGGGGCGAACATTCAGTACTTC,CASSQDPGLAGANIQYF
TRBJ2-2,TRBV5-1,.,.,TGCGCCAGCAGCTTGTCTGTGGGAGGAAGGGGGGAGCTGTTTTTT,CASSLSVGGRGELFF
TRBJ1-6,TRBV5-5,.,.,TGTGCCAGCAGCTTGGTTCCGGGACGGAATAATTCACCCCTCCACTTT,CASSLVPGRNNSPLHF
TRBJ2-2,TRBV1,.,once,TGCACCAGCAGCCAAGATCCAGAAGGGGGGGCGGCTAACACCGGGGAGCTGTTTTTT,CTSSQDPEGGAANTGELFF
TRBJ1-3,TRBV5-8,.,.,TGTGCCAGCAGCTTGGTATCAGGTCGGCCTGGAAACACCATATATTTT,CASSLVSGRPGNTIYF
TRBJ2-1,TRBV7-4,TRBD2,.,TGTGCCAGCAGCCCCCGAAGGCGGGGGGCAAGCTCCTACAATGAGCAGTTCTTC,CASSPRRRGASSYNEQFF